This TCR beta chain comes out of a study of identical twins. Deletions cut 5 bases from V and 15 bases from J, with 20 bases between. Germline V gene data show CDR1 as MGHRA and CDR2 as YSYEKL. The CDR3 has 13 amino acids. All donors comprised healthy Caucasians. The authors used template switching to add a universal primer site and gave cDNA unique molecular identifiers. A single record per CDR3 protein comes from TCRdb applying MiXCR to the 5' RACE reads. Here the sample spans some 320,000 distinct CDR3 sequences, more than 9% being singletons. Comments on this clonotype: What it binds is unknown.

General study findings and limits: For monozygotic twins, models underestimated out-of-frame TCR alpha sharing. Whereas memory repertoires showed no such difference, abundant cord blood beta clonotypes carried fewer insertions.

The same specimen was also included in a second study, on yellow fever vaccine responses in identical twins.

The TCR was taken from a young woman in good health. The specimen sequenced was CD8+ T cells sorted from blood. The chain carries TRBV4-1 and TRBJ2-1, with D perhaps matching TRBD1 (6 bases). The CDR3: CASSSKMGADPFF. The CDR3 nucleotides read TGCGCCAGCAGCTCCAAAATGGGGGCAGATCCGTTCTTC.